This passage covers 18 T cell receptor beta chains from one sample sequenced in a study of beta chain features in type 1 diabetes. As every portion of the isolated RNA was reverse transcribed, the sequencing read expressed TCRB transcripts. The protocol was immunoSEQ multiplex PCR, while the TCRdb copy is restricted to in-frame clones and leaves out a portion. The table has roughly 230,000 clones, over 9.5% seen once. Material: naive CD4+ T cells from blood. The receptors come from a woman aged 18-29 years in good health.

J is TRBJ2-5 and V is TRBV18; TRBD2 agrees at 7 bases. The CDR3 has 14 amino acids. V was pared by 3 bases and J by 1 base, with 2 bases of the junction left unmatched. The germline V gene has CDR1 KGHSH and CDR2 LQKENI. The CDR3 region has the DNA TGTGCCAGCTCACCCCCTAGCGGCCAAGAGACCCAGTACTTC. Translation gives CASSPPSGQETQYF.

The V and J genes are TRBV5-1 and TRBJ2-2, with TRBD2 as a possible D gene (6 bases). This CDR3 region has 15 residues. Germline values: CDR1 SGHRS, CDR2 YFSETQ. V lost 8 bases, J lost 3 bases, and 17 bases lay in between. In nucleotides, the CDR3 is TGCGCCAGTTGGCCGGGACCGGGAGACACCGGGGAGCTGTTTTTT. Amino acids: CASWPGPGDTGELFF.

This clone was seen a few times. This rearrangement joins TRBV5-1 to TRBJ2-7; TRBD2 matches 12 bases. CDR1 and CDR2 from the germline V gene are SGHRS and YFSETQ. V lost 3 bases and J lost 3; bases outside the gene matches: 4. The CDR3 consists of 15 residues. CDR3 in DNA: TGCGCCAGCAGCTACGGACTAGCGGGAAGCTACGAGCAGTACTTC. Its protein is CASSYGLAGSYEQYF.

This clone has only a few counts. This sequence joins TRBV7-2 and TRBJ2-7, with a tentative D call TRBD2 (6 bases). The germline gives CDR1 SGHTA, CDR2 FQGNSA. Trimming shortened V by 1 base and J by 2 bases, and 21 bases separated the two germline ends. This CDR3 has 18 amino acids. The CDR3 nucleotides are TGTGCCAGCAGCTTAGTGGGTAGCGGAACTGTCGAGACCTACGAGCAGTACTTC. Translating gives CASSLVGSGTVETYEQYF.

The V call is TRBV11-2, the J call TRBJ1-6, with D perhaps matching TRBD1 (5 bases). In germline, CDR1 is SGHAT, CDR2 FQNNGV. The CDR3 totals 18 residues. V lost 3 bases to trimming and J lost 13 bases, with 28 bases between them. CDR3 sequence reads: CASSFLIVDSGVLFPLHF. CDR3 in DNA: TGTGCCAGCAGCTTTCTTATAGTCGATTCGGGGGTCCTCTTCCCCCTCCACTTT.

This clone was detected only a few times. The V and J genes are TRBV9 and TRBJ1-6; the D is unclear. CDR3 length: 16 amino acids. From germline, CDR1 is SGDLS and CDR2 YYNGEE. Between the trimmed V and J ends, which lost 0 bases and 0 bases, there was a span of 7 bases. In nucleotides, the CDR3 is TGTGCCAGCAGCGTAGGCGGGAGCTCCTATAATTCACCCCTCCACTTT. Translated, it gives CASSVGGSSYNSPLHF.

This clone has more than one count but fewer than ten. The chain is built from TRBV19 and TRBJ1-2; 9 bases are a match to TRBD1. The germline V gene has CDR1 LNHDA and CDR2 SQIVND (reference sequence). The junction had 6 bases not matched to a gene; V was cut back by 0 bases and J by 4 bases. The CDR3 length is 16 residues. CDR3 amino acids: CASSIDPGQGAYGYTF. The CDR3, as DNA: TGTGCCAGTAGTATAGATCCGGGACAGGGAGCCTATGGCTACACCTTC.

This clone has only a few counts. This chain links TRBV15 with TRBJ2-5; 7 nucleotides line up with TRBD2. The CDR3 spans 16 residues. CDR1 is LNHNV and CDR2 is YYDKDF in the germline V gene (reference sequence). Trimming cost V 0 bases and J 4 bases; bases outside gene matches: 8. The CDR3 is CATSRDGTGGGETQYF. DNA of the CDR3: TGTGCCACCAGCAGAGATGGAACTGGGGGGGGAGAGACCCAGTACTTC.

The chain uses TRBV5-1 and TRBJ1-2; D is perhaps TRBD1 (6 bases). Looked up from germline, CDR1 is SGHRS and CDR2 is YFSETQ. There are 14 residues in the CDR3. V shed 8 bases and J shed 2 bases, with 16 bases lying between them. Here the CDR3 DNA reads TGCGCCAGTCGTCGGACAGATTCAAACTATGGCTACACCTTC. It specifies CASRRTDSNYGYTF.

This clone was observed once. V usage is TRBV2 and J usage is TRBJ2-3; D not resolved. The CDR3 is made up of 14 amino acids. Germline V gene data show CDR1 as SNHLY and CDR2 as FYNNEI. Between the trimmed V and J ends, which lost 5 bases and 1 base, there was a span of 10 bases. CDR3 nucleotides: TGTGCCAGCAGTCCTAATTTGGGCACAGATACGCAGTATTTT. As protein: CASSPNLGTDTQYF.

This clone has more than one count but fewer than ten. The chain links TRBV20-1 to TRBJ2-7; D ambiguous. Trimming cost V 3 bases and J 3 bases, with 6 bases left between them. CDR3 length: 11 residues. Germline lookup yields CDR1 DFQATT and CDR2 SNEGSKA (reference sequence). The CDR3 DNA sequence: TGCAGTGCTAGCTCGGTCTACGAGCAGTACTTC. It specifies CSASSVYEQYF.

This clone was seen a few times. The gene calls are TRBV4-2 and TRBJ1-5; D is ambiguous. Germline assignment: CDR1 LGHNA and CDR2 YNFKEQ. V gave up 0 bases and J gave up 6 bases, with 12 bases separating them. This CDR3 has 15 amino acids. CDR3 loop: CASSQDPRGGQPQHF. CDR3 nucleotides: TGTGCCAGCAGCCAAGATCCACGGGGAGGTCAGCCCCAGCATTTT.

This clone was seen a handful of times. The V call is TRBV19, the J call TRBJ1-5; tentatively, D is TRBD1 (6 bases). V was cut by 6 bases and J by 0 bases, with 21 bases left in between. This CDR3 has 18 amino acids. CDR1 is LNHDA and CDR2 is SQIVND in the germline V gene (reference sequence). The CDR3 region has the DNA TGTGCCAGTAGCCAATGGACAGCGGAGCCTTATAGCAATCAGCCCCAGCATTTT. This gives the protein CASSQWTAEPYSNQPQHF.

This chain uses TRBV11-2 with TRBJ1-1; 9 bases agree with TRBD1. Losses at the gene ends were 1 base for V and 1 base for J; bases not matched to a gene: 1. The CDR3 is 15 amino acids. Per germline, CDR1 SGHAT and CDR2 FQNNGV. CDR3: CASSLGDRENTEAFF. CDR3 DNA: TGTGCCAGCAGCTTAGGGGACAGGGAGAACACTGAAGCTTTCTTT.

The sample holds a few counts of this clone. The J gene is TRBJ1-2, the V gene TRBV29-1, with D tentatively TRBD1 (5 bases). V shed 4 bases and J shed 3 bases, with 12 bases lying between them. Per germline, CDR1 SQVTM and CDR2 ANQGSEA. The CDR3 spans 13 residues. The CDR3 sequence: CSVVGDSDYGYTF. The DNA for the CDR3 is TGCAGCGTTGTCGGAGACAGCGACTATGGCTACACCTTC.

This clone was observed a handful of times. The V and J genes are TRBV18 and TRBJ1-1; tentative D call: TRBD1 (6 bases). Germline assignment: CDR1 KGHSH and CDR2 LQKENI. V gave up 3 bases and J gave up 4 bases, with 12 bases separating them. The CDR3 consists of 14 residues. The CDR3 region has the DNA TGTGCCAGCTCACCGCGACAGGTTCTCACTGAAGCTTTCTTT. The encoded protein is CASSPRQVLTEAFF. Full variable domain (missing parts from reference TRBV18 and TRBJ1-1): NAGVMQNPRHLVRRRGQEARLRCSPMKGHSHVYWYRQLPEEGLKFMVYLQKENIIDESGMPKERFSAEFPKEGPSILRIQQVVRGDSAAYFCASSPRQVLTEAFFGQGTRLTVV.

As to this clone: Within the sample, other DNA sequences also encode this same CDR3. This chain connects TRBV30 to TRBJ1-2, with D tentatively TRBD1 (5 bases). The CDR3 extends over 13 amino acids. V was shortened by 1 base and J by 2 bases, with 8 bases between the two germline ends. Per the germline V gene, CDR1 is GTSNPN and CDR2 is SVGIG (reference sequence). The CDR3 reads CAWSGRGNYGYTF. The DNA of the CDR3 is TGTGCCTGGAGTGGAAGGGGAAACTATGGCTACACCTTC.

The chain is built from TRBV19 and TRBJ2-7, with 7 bases fitting TRBD1. V lost 4 bases and J lost 4; bases outside the gene matches: 10. The CDR3 is 15 residues long. Germline V CDR1 and CDR2: LNHDA, SQIVND (reference sequence). In nucleotides, the CDR3 is TGTGCCAGTAGTACCTCCCTGGGACAGCTATACGAGCAGTACTTC. Amino acid sequence: CASSTSLGQLYEQYF.